The clone carrying this TCR beta chain was seen a handful of times. Its cognate antigen is unknown. The sample originates from a study of human T cells and chemical hapten exposure. Whole-study context: Minor pooled library volume differences mainly drove per-sample TCR yield variation. Study-level points and caveats: Expanded TCR counts at PT1 went up together with patch test score, a positive correlation.

Time point indicated: patch test 1, 2 weeks after DPC sensitization. As to treatment: therapeutic diphenylcyclopropenone sensitization with weekly scalp DPC. The CDR3 runs 15 residues. The ends lost 4 bases at V and 6 bases at J; junction bases unmatched: 7. Germline CDR1 and CDR2: SQVTM and ANQGSEA. TCRdb itself ran the RACE reads through MiXCR, one entry per CDR3 protein. The sample lists 380,000 or so distinct CDR3 sequences, about 4.4% occurring once. The source is a woman in her forties or fifties with alopecia areata. Some clones in this sample may be carry-over from other donors' samples. Sequences were derived from whole blood, sampled in connection with sensitization to the hapten diphenylcyclopropenone (DPC). The chain is built from TRBV29-1 and TRBJ2-1, with 12 bases matching TRBD2. The CDR3 sequence is CSVGLAGGPFNEQFF. CDR3 DNA: TGCAGCGTTGGCCTAGCGGGAGGGCCCTTCAATGAGCAGTTCTTC.